The present T cell receptor beta chain was sequenced within a study of blood T cell repertoires in COVID-19. The overall study: Acute and convalescent COVID-19 specimens originated in the United States, Italy and Spain. In each case, the material was cDNA or gDNA derived from T cells, B-cell-depleted T cells, or PBMCs.

Authors' data handling: Reference gene primer amplification gave estimated nucleated cell counts. Data came from immunoSEQ multiplex PCR; TCRdb stores just in-frame clones and leaves some out. V, J and clone size are taken as reported in that table, and D and trimming were inferred from the DNA itself. Of approximately 110,000 clones detected, almost 90% appear once; the ten largest clones hold 0.7% to 0.9%. In germline, CDR1 is MGHDK, CDR2 SYGVNS. The CDR3 consists of 11 residues. The junction had 1 base not matched to a gene; V was cut back by 2 bases and J by 9 bases. The V call is TRBV25-1, the J call TRBJ2-7; the match to TRBD2 covers 7 bases. Sequencing was performed on peripheral blood. The sequence came from a woman between 45 and 60 years old with active or convalescent COVID-19. The CDR3 region has the DNA TGTGCCAGCAGTGAAACGGGGGGGCAGTACTTC. Translation: CASSETGGQYF.